These T cell receptor beta chains were read from a single sample in a study of blood T cell repertoires in COVID-19. Assay used: immunoSEQ multiplex PCR; TCRdb lists only in-frame clones, some missing. Here the sample spans about 280,000 clones, around 83% being singletons. The sequenced sample consisted of PBMCs or T cells enriched from blood (not recorded which). Receptor source: a man aged 40-49 years who had been exposed to COVID-19. The conserved cysteine and the conserved F or W are not part of the CDR3 here. Each record gives: V gene, CDR3 protein.

>TRBV12-3/TRBV12-4
ASSFGGSDTQY
>TRBV12-5
ASGLAPGDRLNAGELF
>TRBV25-1
ASSEHGSGRANEQF
>TRBV3-1/TRBV3-2
ASTPSGQVTNEQF
>TRBV10-1
ASSTSGSYNEQF
>TRBV20-1
SAKTPYGYT
>TRBV4-1
ASTDPGLAGHEQF
>TRBV21-1
ASSTYRGRETQY
>TRBV27
ASSGDYGPAFEKLF
>TRBV6-5
ASNIYRDSITEAF
>TRBV5-1
ASSLTQGNTEAF
>TRBV11-3
ASSLRRDRGYEQY
>TRBV10-3
AITLGERTEAF
>TRBV12-3/TRBV12-4
ASSLTGYTEAF
>TRBV2
ASCSGSYEQY
>TRBV19
ASSRLDTSGNTIY
>TRBV4-1
ASSRDFDTQY
>TRBV6-5
ASSYPGGYNEQF
>TRBV12-3/TRBV12-4
ASSFRSAYEQY
>TRBV10-3
ATGQGGFGYT
>TRBV5-1
ASTRLAGPNEQF
>TRBV6-5
ASKGLAGIQY
>TRBV6-5
ASSYSPTVSGNTIY
>TRBV10-3
AISDQGNLVNTIY
>TRBV7-6
ASSSGGGTGDEQF
>TRBV30
AWSRLRARFTEAF
>TRBV20-1
SASGFSTGSTDTQY
>TRBV3-1/TRBV3-2
ASRDSGISTDTQY
>TRBV10-1
ASSDKQYTGELF
>TRBV28
ASSGAGGARNYGYT
>TRBV30
AWSGRQGSPGNTIY
>TRBV29-1
SALGTGFYGYT
>TRBV27
ASSTAGLEQY
>TRBV10-3
AIRGPGSTDEQF
>TRBV29-1
SVEVYPDYGYT
>TRBV19
ATPGQGVNGYT
>TRBV6-5
ASTAQGTSGRGF
>TRBV30
AWTGETVYEQY
>TRBV5-6
ASSFFPGTSGRLADTQY
>TRBV7-2
ASSFSSAGDYT
>TRBV3-1/TRBV3-2
ASSPGGNTEAF
>TRBV11-2
ASSTSVVSSEPGETQY
>TRBV6-5
ASSPGGGGYT
>TRBV10-2
ASGQDRVSGNTIY
>TRBV14
ASSHRLAGGNADTQY
>TRBV7-2
ASSWGQGIYTDTQY
>TRBV9
ASSDAAGSEAF
>TRBV6-1
ASSEGDSRYGYT
>TRBV24-1
ATSDRTSGRGYEQF
>TRBV11-2
ASSLDRGQEAF
>TRBV7-8
ASPLLAASNTGELF
>TRBV24-1
ATGGTGLFEQF
>TRBV3-1/TRBV3-2
ASSNGGRTEAF
>TRBV12-3/TRBV12-4
ASSTRGNEQF
>TRBV2
ASSERGYNEQF
>TRBV4-1
ASSLDSGGFEQY
>TRBV4-2
ASSQDPRDREGGYT
>TRBV19
ASSPTLYNEQF